This is a list of T cell receptor beta chains from one sample in a study of blood T cells in healthy people across ages. In TCRdb, the 5' RACE reads were re-called with MiXCR into one record per CDR3 protein. Here the sample spans 500,000 to 700,000 distinct CDR3 sequences, roughly 30% being singletons. The sequencing sample was made of blood. All receptors come from a woman older than 75 in good health. Both conserved end residues are part of each CDR3. Fields, in order: V gene, J gene, CDR3 protein.

>TRBV29-1|TRBJ2-3
CSVRSFLAQVGADTQYF
>TRBV7-8|TRBJ1-6
CASSPGTLSNSPLHF
>TRBV3-1|TRBJ2-1
CASSQDVVGNEQFF
>TRBV14|TRBJ2-2
CASSPLRPGELFF
>TRBV29-1|.
CSVVGGGGPYEQYF
>TRBV2|TRBJ2-7
CASSLRGGAGSLYNEQYF
>TRBV6-2/TRBV6-3|TRBJ2-5
CASRRAGDNEQYF
>TRBV3-1|TRBJ2-4
CASSQVALAGAGGNIQYF
>TRBV5-1|TRBJ2-7
CASTQGGRSYEQYF
>TRBV24-1|TRBJ2-5
CATSDPQETQYF
>TRBV7-2|TRBJ2-3
CASSRGWNTQYF
>TRBV24-1|TRBJ2-1
CATSYSRGSYNEEFF
>TRBV7-2|TRBJ2-4
CASGLQRGGIQDF
>TRBV19|TRBJ2-7
CASSIAPGVEQYF
>TRBV12-3/TRBV12-4|TRBJ1-2
CASSRGTAGYGYTF
>TRBV19|.
CASSGGGALEQYF
>TRBV5-6|TRBJ2-5
CASSLLNSAETQYF
>TRBV5-6|TRBJ1-1
CASRPGPQNTEAFF
>TRBV28|TRBJ2-5
CASSFPNSRDRGPQETQYF
>TRBV20-1|TRBJ2-3
CSARDQRHQTDTQYF
>TRBV20-1|TRBJ2-7
CSASDRAHEQYF
>TRBV15|TRBJ2-2
CATSILDKGNTGELFF
>TRBV27|TRBJ1-2
CASSFKGVGYTF
>TRBV30|TRBJ1-5
CAWRGQGNQPQHF
>TRBV6-2/TRBV6-3|TRBJ1-1
CASSYPTGGGRVNTEAFF
>TRBV10-3|TRBJ2-3
CAIIPGQGASTDTQYF
>TRBV7-3|TRBJ2-3
CASSRTSGSADTQYF
>TRBV20-1|TRBJ2-7
CSADFPRGFSYEQYF
>TRBV20-1|TRBJ1-5
CSARGDSNQPQHF
>TRBV10-3|TRBJ2-7
CAVSSDRSSYEQYF
>TRBV5-1|TRBJ1-4
CASSLAVRERANEKLFF
>TRBV20-1|TRBJ2-1
CSARGVSGGTTYNEQFF
>TRBV20-1|TRBJ2-1
CSARSSLPGTGGNEQFF
>TRBV6-1|TRBJ2-3
CASSEVPTDTQYF
>TRBV6-2/TRBV6-3|TRBJ2-7
CASGYSSVLDSYEQYF
>TRBV18|TRBJ1-2
CASPPNRGGYGYTF
>TRBV5-6|TRBJ2-7
CASSLTGTHEQYF
>TRBV5-1|TRBJ2-7
CAGRRGGRHHYEQYF
>TRBV3-1|.
CAGSVPSGRSGRNQETQYF
>TRBV20-1|TRBJ2-7
CSAGNYPSSYEQYF
>TRBV28|TRBJ1-2
CASSLGRGANYGYTF
>TRBV20-1|TRBJ1-1
CSAQAQVTNTEAFF
>TRBV6-2/TRBV6-3|TRBJ2-5
CASSQTGMGTQYF
>TRBV20-1|TRBJ1-5
CSAARGGPSNQPQHF
>TRBV6-6|TRBJ2-1
CASSYLAGGKNEQFF
>TRBV12-5|TRBJ1-1
CASGSRQGRNTEAFF
>TRBV20-1|TRBJ2-4
CSAPTSGGAGEQYF